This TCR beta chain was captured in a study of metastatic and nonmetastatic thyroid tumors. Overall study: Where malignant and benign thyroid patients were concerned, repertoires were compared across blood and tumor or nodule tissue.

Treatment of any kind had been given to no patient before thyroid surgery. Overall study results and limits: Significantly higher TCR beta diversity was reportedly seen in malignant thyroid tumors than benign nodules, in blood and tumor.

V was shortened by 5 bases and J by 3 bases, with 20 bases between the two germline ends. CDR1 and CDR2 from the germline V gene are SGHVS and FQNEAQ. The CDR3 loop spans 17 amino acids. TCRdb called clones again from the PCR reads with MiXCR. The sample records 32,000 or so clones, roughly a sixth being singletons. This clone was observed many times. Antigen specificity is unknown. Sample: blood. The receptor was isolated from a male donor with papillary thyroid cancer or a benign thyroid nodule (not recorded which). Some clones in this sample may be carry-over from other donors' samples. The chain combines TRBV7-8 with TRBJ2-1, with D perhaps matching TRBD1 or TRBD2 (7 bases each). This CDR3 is CASSEKTGRAGYNEQFF. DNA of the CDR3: TGTGCCAGCAGCGAAAAGACAGGGAGGGCCGGCTACAATGAGCAGTTCTTC.